The 12 T cell receptor beta chains below were found in one sample sequenced in a study of tissue T cells after allogeneic stem cell transplantation. Here immunoSEQ multiplex PCR was the method, and the copy in TCRdb shows in-frame clones only, minus some. The repertoire consists of around 5,000 clones, with roughly 47% occurring once and the leading ten covering roughly 3%. Regarding time point: mouse harvest day 7 after allogeneic transplant. Mouse grafts combined 10^7 T-cell-depleted bone marrow cells with 10^6 splenic CD5+ T cells. The specimen sequenced was skin. These receptors were obtained from a female BALB/c mouse given C57BL/6 T cells with graft-versus-host disease after an allogeneic hematopoietic cell transplant.

Remarks on this clone: Gene names are mouse gene names. The CDR3 end falls 1 residue outside the read, so it is completed with the germline J gene. V usage is TRBV12-1 and J usage is TRBJ2-4; 11 nucleotides align to TRBD2. Germline-derived CDR1 and CDR2 are SGHSN and HYEKVE. J was trimmed by 1 base and V by 4 bases; bases with no gene match: 3. The CDR3 totals 15 residues. CDR3 DNA (partial): TGTGCCAGCTCCCAGGGACTGGGGGGTCAAAACACCTTGTAC. Translated: CASSQGLGGQNTLY. In full, the CDR3 is CASSQGLGGQNTLYF.

With respect to this clone: Any gene name here is a mouse gene name. The read halts 1 residue ahead of the CDR3 end, with the missing end drawn from the germline J gene. The chain is built from TRBV29 and TRBJ2-4, with 9 bases fitting TRBD2. Germline CDR1 reads MSHET; CDR2 reads SYDVDS. V lost 3 bases, J lost 0 bases, and 4 bases stayed unmatched. The CDR3 loop spans 16 amino acids. The covered CDR3 bases are TGTGCTAGCAGTTTCCTGGGGGGGTCTAGTCAAAACACCTTGTAC. Protein sequence: CASSFLGGSSQNTLY. The CDR3, in full, reads CASSFLGGSSQNTLYF.

This clone has a single count. The germline and genes are mouse ones. The sequenced fragment ends 1 residue before the CDR3 boundary, so the rest is inferred from the germline J gene. This chain connects TRBV16 to TRBJ2-5; 8 bases line up with TRBD2. Germline V CDR1 and CDR2: SGHSA, FRNQAP. The V and J ends lost 3 bases and 2 bases, in that order; junction bases with no gene match: 1. This CDR3 region has 14 residues. The DNA read from the CDR3 is TGTGCAAGCAGCTTTACTGGGGGCCAAGACACCCAGTAC. It yields the protein CASSFTGGQDTQY. The CDR3 in full is CASSFTGGQDTQYF.

With regard to this clone: Genes here carry mouse names. Sequencing ends 1 residue short of the CDR3 end; the germline J gene provides the rest. This chain links TRBV24 with TRBJ2-3, with 10 bases lining up with TRBD1. Germline V CDR1 and CDR2: KGHTA, FRNEEI. This CDR3 is built from 13 residues. The junction had 2 bases not matched to a gene; V was cut back by 8 bases and J by 3 bases. This CDR3 reads CASPGQGAETLYF. The DNA read from the CDR3 is TGTGCCAGCCCGGGACAGGGGGCAGAAACGCTGTAT.

The count of this clone is one. Gene names are mouse gene names. The read terminates 1 residue ahead of where the CDR3 ends, so the germline J gene completes it. The chain employs TRBV5 and TRBJ2-5; D unclear. Trimming cost V 0 bases and J 3 bases, with 13 bases left between them. Germline V CDR1 and CDR2: LGHNA, YNLKQL (reference sequence). This CDR3 region has 16 residues. CDR3 bases read: TGTGCCAGCAGCCAAGATGCAGGCGCCTTACAAGACACCCAGTAC. The encoded protein is CASSQDAGALQDTQY. The entire CDR3 reads CASSQDAGALQDTQYF.

This clone has a handful of counts. Here the gene names and germline are mouse. From the germline J gene comes the end of the CDR3, since the read stops 1 residue before it. This chain uses TRBV12-2 with TRBJ1-6, with D tentatively TRBD1 (5 bases). TRBJ1-6 is flagged as an ORF with uncertain function. The CDR3 has 14 amino acids. V dropped 0 bases and J dropped 4 bases, with 6 bases sitting between them. Germline V gene data show CDR1 as SGHLS and CDR2 as HYDKME. The sequenced CDR3 bases are TGTGCCAGCTCTCTCGAGGGGTATAATTCGCCCCTCTAC. It codes for CASSLEGYNSPLY. The full CDR3 protein reads CASSLEGYNSPLYF.

This clone appeared once. Mouse germline and gene names are used. Read sequence stops 1 residue before the CDR3 end, and the germline J gene provides the missing end. The rearrangement joins TRBV5 to TRBJ2-5; maybe TRBD2 (6 bases). Germline CDR1 LGHNA, CDR2 YNLKQL (reference sequence). The CDR3 contains 15 residues. Trimming stripped 0 bases from V and 3 bases from J, with 10 bases between. CDR3 residues: CASSQDSGAQDTQYF. The DNA read from the CDR3 is TGTGCCAGCAGCCAAGATTCTGGGGCGCAAGACACCCAGTAC.

This clone occurred once. Mouse germline and gene names are used. The read ends 1 residue shy of where the CDR3 ends; the end is completed using the germline J gene. The genes are TRBV3 and TRBJ2-5; D not certain. The CDR3 runs 14 residues. Trimming cost V 0 bases and J 0 bases, with 4 bases left between them. Germline CDR1 and CDR2: SNHLY and FYNGKV (reference sequence). The part of the CDR3 DNA that was read is TGTGCCAGCAGCTTAGCTGGTAACCAAGACACCCAGTAC. Its translation is CASSLAGNQDTQY. Given in full, the CDR3 is CASSLAGNQDTQYF.

About this clone: Mouse germline and gene names are used. The read finishes 1 residue shy of the CDR3 end, and the germline J gene is used to complete it. V gene TRBV19 combines with J gene TRBJ2-7, with 9 bases identical to TRBD2. This CDR3 spans 14 amino acids. V shed 3 bases and J 3 bases; nucleotides not matched to a gene: 4. Germline V gene lookup returns CDR1 FNHDT and CDR2 SITEND (reference sequence). The DNA read from the CDR3 is TGTGCCAGCAGTACCGGGACTGGGCTCTATGAACAGTAC. Translating gives CASSTGTGLYEQY. The entire CDR3 protein reads CASSTGTGLYEQYF.

Worth noting for this clone: Germline and genes: mouse. The read ends 1 residue shy of where the CDR3 ends; the end is completed using the germline J gene. V gene TRBV26 combines with J gene TRBJ1-3, with D hard to call. Germline CDR1 and CDR2: KGHPV and FQNQEV (reference sequence). The CDR3 is 13 amino acids. Trimming took 4 bases from V and 1 from J, leaving 5 bases between them. The DNA read from the CDR3 is TGTGCCAGCAGTCCGGACTCTGGAAATACGCTCTAT. It codes for CASSPDSGNTLY. The whole CDR3 protein is CASSPDSGNTLYF.

Regarding this clone: Mouse gene names apply. The CDR3 is cut off 1 residue early in the read; its end comes from the germline J gene. The rearrangement uses TRBV26 and TRBJ2-5, with D perhaps assigned TRBD1 or TRBD2 (6 bases each). The CDR3 is 14 residues long. Trimming removed 3 bases from V and 3 bases from J, with 10 bases in between. CDR1 and CDR2 from the germline V gene are KGHPV and FQNQEV (reference sequence). The sequenced CDR3 bases are TGTGCCAGCAGTCTAATGGGGGCGCAAGACACCCAGTAC. Translation: CASSLMGAQDTQY. The full CDR3 sequence reads CASSLMGAQDTQYF.

There are a few counts of this clone. The gene names here belong to mouse. Coverage ceases 1 residue before the CDR3 finishes, and the germline J gene fills in the end. The chain links TRBV5 to TRBJ1-5; 7 bases fit TRBD1. The junction had 3 bases not matched to a gene; V was cut back by 4 bases and J by 0 bases. The CDR3 covers 15 residues. Germline V gives CDR1 LGHNA, CDR2 YNLKQL (reference sequence). The DNA read from the CDR3 is TGTGCCAGCAGCCCCACAGGGGATAACAACCAGGCTCCGCTT. This sequence encodes CASSPTGDNNQAPL. In full, the CDR3 reads CASSPTGDNNQAPLF.